This T cell receptor (beta chain) was observed in a study of cytomegalovirus exposure and HLA in healthy donors. For the study at large: In an early release, HLA-typed donors contributed 77 million or so unique TCR sequences. Regarding the study as a whole: Most CMV-associated TCR beta chains were later found to appear HLA-restricted. Accounts indicate the classifier identified cytomegalovirus status with strong specificity and sensitivity. In an earlier analysis, productive rearrangement rates for most beta V segments clustered near 87% or 30%.

This clone was found a few times. Its antigen is unknown. Both 60 Vbeta primers and 13 Jbeta primers went into the PCR. Profiled with immunoSEQ multiplex PCR; TCRdb holds only in-frame clones, not every one. The sample carries 150,000 to 160,000 clones, 65% to 75% recorded once. This receptor was obtained from a man younger than 35 in good health and CMV-seronegative. Sequenced input: PBMCs.

This CDR3 reads CASSLKGAPNTIYF. The CDR3 nucleotides are TGCGCCAGCAGCTTGAAGGGGGCTCCAAACACCATATATTTT. The chain links TRBV5-1 to TRBJ1-3; 7 nucleotides match TRBD1. V gave up 1 base and J gave up 6 bases; unmatched junction bases: 4. Germline CDR1 SGHRS, CDR2 YFSETQ. This CDR3 region has 14 residues.